This T cell receptor beta chain was sequenced for a study of T cell responses to AZD1222 COVID-19 vaccine. Using immunoSEQ multiplex PCR, the repertoire was profiled, and TCRdb retains in-frame clones only, with some absent. The data hold about 87,000 clones, with about 90% observed a single time. Findings of the study overall: Scientists sampled the repertoires only once the peak T cell response had passed. Spike-spanning, vaccine-associated CD4 TCRs were dominant at 160-218 and 743-854. Spike-specific TCR breadth and depth rose after two AZD1222 doses.

This CDR3 has 15 amino acids. A word on this clone: Its antigen remains unidentified.

The chain has TRBV21-1 and TRBJ2-7; TRBD1 reflects the table's D call only, with no check against the DNA. TRBV21-1 is tagged as a pseudogene. The sequencing here drew on peripheral blood, taken on day 0 of AZD1222 vaccination. This TCR was recovered from an adult in good health. The CDR3 loop reads CASSRGWTGLGEQYF. DNA for the CDR3: TGTGCCAGCAGCAGGGGGTGGACAGGACTTGGTGAGCAGTACTTC.